These 32 T cell receptor beta chains were all obtained from the same sample, sequenced in a study of control samples from healthy donors and cancer patients. Measured with immunoSEQ multiplex PCR; TCRdb has only the in-frame clones, and not every one. Among under 450,000 clones listed, 75% to 95% were seen once. The specimen sequenced was PBMCs. The receptors stem from a middle-aged man with head and neck cancer.

This chain uses TRBV19 with TRBJ1-5; weak D call: TRBD1 (6 bases). V was pared by 8 bases and J by 3 bases, with 11 bases between. The CDR3 contains 13 residues. Germline V lookup: CDR1 LNHDA, CDR2 SQIVND (reference sequence). CDR3 loop: CASSRTVNQPQHF. CDR3 bases: TGTGCCAGTTCCCGGACAGTCAATCAGCCCCAGCATTTT. Together with reference TRBV19 and TRBJ1-5, the CDR3 gives the full variable domain: DGGITQSPKYLFRKEGQNVTLSCEQNLNHDAMYWYRQDPGQGLRLIYYSQIVNDFQKGDIAEGYSVSREKKESFPLTVTSAQKNPTAFYLCASSRTVNQPQHFGDGTRLSIL.

The rearrangement joins TRBV30 to TRBJ1-6; 9 nucleotides align to TRBD1. Per germline, CDR1 GTSNPN and CDR2 SVGIG (reference sequence). Unmatched junction bases numbered 1, after V lost 0 bases and J lost 7 bases. The CDR3 has 14 residues. The CDR3 DNA reads as TGTGCCTGGAGTGTGACAGGGGGAAATTCACCCCTCCACTTT. The encoded protein is CAWSVTGGNSPLHF.

This chain joins TRBV18 and TRBJ1-5, with 12 positions matching TRBD1. Looked up from germline, CDR1 is KGHSH and CDR2 is LQKENI. The CDR3 extends over 18 amino acids. V lost 0 bases, J lost 7 bases, and 10 bases stayed unmatched. CDR3 sequence: CASSPPSGTGGARQPQHF. Written as DNA, the CDR3 is TGTGCCAGCTCACCACCGTCTGGGACAGGGGGCGCGAGGCAGCCCCAGCATTTT.

J is TRBJ1-1 and V is TRBV3-1 (or the pseudogene TRBV3-2); 8 bases fit TRBD1. CDR3 length equals 16 residues. CDR1 LGHDT and CDR2 YNNKEL come from the germline V gene (reference sequence). Germline trimming cut 1 base from V and 4 bases from J; bases unmatched to any gene: 8. The CDR3 here is CASSQGDWTGTTEAFF. CDR3 nucleotide sequence: TGTGCCAGCAGCCAAGGGGATTGGACAGGGACCACTGAAGCTTTCTTT.

The V gene is TRBV11-3, the J gene TRBJ2-1; the D is unclear. The CDR3 is 14 residues long. Deletions cut 1 base from V and 5 bases from J, with 9 bases between. Germline V gene data show CDR1 as SGHNT and CDR2 as YENEEA. The CDR3 DNA follows: TGTGCCAGCAGCTTAGCGGCCACAAACAATGAGCAGTTCTTC. It encodes CASSLAATNNEQFF.

A word on this clone: Germline and junction disagree at one end, which may indicate a read error. Here the CDR3 DNA reads TGTGCTAGCAGCCGGGCGGAGGCGAACACCGGGGAGCTGTTTTTT. It encodes CASSRAEANTGELFF. The V and J genes are TRBV7-7 and TRBJ2-2, with a possible D match to TRBD2 (5 bases). The CDR3 totals 15 residues. Germline CDR1 is SSHAT and CDR2 is FNYEAQ (reference sequence).

The V call is TRBV7-2, the J call TRBJ2-4, with D possibly matching TRBD1 (6 bases). The germline CDR1 and CDR2 sequences are SGHTA and FQGNSA. The CDR3 consists of 18 residues. V lost 9 bases, J lost 2 bases, and 26 bases lay in between. CDR3 bases: TGTGCCAGAAGCGAGCTGTACAGGGAGAGGCTAACCAAAAACATTCAGTACTTC. Its protein product is CARSELYRERLTKNIQYF. The whole variable domain, remainder taken from reference TRBV7-2 and TRBJ2-4, is GAGVSQSPSNKVTEKGKDVELRCDPISGHTALYWYRQSLGQGLEFLIYFQGNSAPDKSGLPSDRFSAERTGGSVSTLTIQRTQQEDSAVYLCARSELYRERLTKNIQYFGAGTRLSVL.

The chain employs TRBV2 and TRBJ2-7; a weak D match, TRBD2 (6 bases). This CDR3 contains 12 residues. V gave up 6 bases and J gave up 4 bases, with 10 bases separating them. The germline V gene has CDR1 SNHLY and CDR2 FYNNEI. The CDR3 DNA reads as TGTGCCAGCAGGGGGACTGAATACGAGCAGTACTTC. Translation gives CASRGTEYEQYF. The whole variable domain, remainder taken from reference TRBV2 and TRBJ2-7, is EPEVTQTPSHQVTQMGQEVILRCVPISNHLYFYWYRQILGQKVEFLVSFYNNEISEKSEIFDDQFSVERPDGSNFTLKIRSTKLEDSAMYFCASRGTEYEQYFGPGTRLTVT.

Concerning this clone: One end of the junction varies from germline; a read error may be responsible. The chain employs TRBV7-9 and TRBJ1-6; D gene unclear. Germline V gives CDR1 SEHNR, CDR2 FQNEAQ (reference sequence). CDR3 size: 13 residues. The CDR3 bases are TGTGTCAGCGGCAGTTTTTATAATTCACCCCTCCACTTT. This codes for CVSGSFYNSPLHF.

The rearrangement links TRBV29-1 to TRBJ2-1, with 7 bases fitting TRBD1. The germline gives CDR1 SQVTM, CDR2 ANQGSEA. Germline trimming cut 6 bases from V and 7 bases from J; bases unmatched to any gene: 9. CDR3 length: 13 amino acids. The chain's CDR3 is CSVAWDSWNEQFF. CDR3 nucleotide sequence: TGCAGCGTAGCCTGGGACAGTTGGAATGAGCAGTTCTTC.

This chain joins TRBV18 and TRBJ2-3; D is uncertain. There are 12 residues in the CDR3. Germline V CDR1 and CDR2: KGHSH, LQKENI. V lost 1 base and J 7 bases, leaving 6 bases between the germline ends. The CDR3 here is CASSPLDNTQYF. The CDR3 DNA sequence: TGTGCCAGCTCACCACTAGATAATACGCAGTATTTT.

To note about this clone: The germline gene is not matched at one end of the junction; a read error may be the cause. The chain carries TRBV4-2 and TRBJ1-2; 8 bases agree with TRBD1. This CDR3 comprises 15 residues. In germline, CDR1 is LGHNA, CDR2 YNFKEQ. DNA for the CDR3: TGTACCAGCAGCCAAGGACAGGGCGGCTCCTATGGCTACACCTTC. This gives the protein CTSSQGQGGSYGYTF.

The V and J genes are TRBV2 and TRBJ1-4, with 7 bases aligning to TRBD1. The V gene end was trimmed by 8 bases and the J gene end by 5 bases; junction bases not matched to a gene: 8. CDR3 length equals 14 residues. Germline CDR1 is SNHLY and CDR2 is FYNNEI. The CDR3 sequence: CASDPGQQNEKLFF. The CDR3 DNA reads as TGTGCCAGCGATCCGGGACAGCAAAATGAAAAACTGTTTTTT.

V usage is TRBV7-3 and J usage is TRBJ2-6; D unresolved. Germline lookup yields CDR1 SGHTA and CDR2 FQGTGA. The CDR3 consists of 13 residues. V was trimmed by 2 bases and J by 2 bases, leaving 1 base between them. The CDR3 here is CASSLAGANVLTF. CDR3 coding DNA: TGTGCCAGCAGCTTAGCTGGGGCCAACGTCCTGACTTTC. Looking up the rest from reference TRBV7-3 and TRBJ2-6 gives the full variable domain: GAGVSQTPSNKVTEKGKYVELRCDPISGHTALYWYRQSLGQGPEFLIYFQGTGAADDSGLPNDRFFAVRPEGSVSTLKIQRTERGDSAVYLCASSLAGANVLTFGAGSRLTVL.

This chain links TRBV6-5 with TRBJ2-1; TRBD1 matches 8 bases. With 10 bases clipped from V and 2 bases from J, the junction kept 4 bases outside the gene matches. This CDR3 is built from 13 residues. Germline values: CDR1 MNHEY, CDR2 SVGAGI. DNA of the CDR3: TGTGCCACCCGACAGGGGACCTACAATGAGCAGTTCTTC. Its protein is CATRQGTYNEQFF.

This clone was recorded once. The chain joins TRBV7-2 to TRBJ1-5, with D unclear. Deletions cut 1 base from V and 3 bases from J, with 10 bases between. The germline gives CDR1 SGHTA, CDR2 FQGNSA. The CDR3 covers 15 residues. The DNA for the CDR3 is TGTGCCAGCAGCTTAGGAGACGGACTCAATCAGCCCCAGCATTTT. Its protein is CASSLGDGLNQPQHF.

This clone was counted many times. The chain recombines TRBV4-3 with TRBJ1-6; a possible D gene is TRBD1 (6 bases). CDR1 and CDR2 (germline): LGHNA, YSLEER. The CDR3 runs 15 residues. Trimming removed 0 bases at V and 6 bases at J, with 9 bases between. Written as DNA, the CDR3 is TGCGCCAGCAGCCAAGAGGACAGACTTAATTCACCCCTCCACTTT. The encoded protein is CASSQEDRLNSPLHF.

This rearrangement joins TRBV27 to TRBJ1-1, with TRBD1 matching over 10 bases. The length of the CDR3 is 14 residues. The V and J ends lost 6 bases and 1 base, in that order; junction bases with no gene match: 2. Germline loops: CDR1 MNHEY, CDR2 SMNVEV (reference sequence). This CDR3 reads CASRRDRGNTEAFF. CDR3 DNA sequence: TGTGCCAGCAGGAGGGACAGGGGGAACACTGAAGCTTTCTTT.

V is TRBV5-4 and J is TRBJ1-1, with a weak D call TRBD1 (5 bases). The CDR3 has 13 residues. CDR1 is SGHNT, CDR2 YYREEE, per germline (reference sequence). The V end was cut by 4 bases, the J end by 2 bases, with 9 bases between. CDR3 sequence (DNA): TGTGCCAGCAGCCGGACACTTAACACTGAAGCTTTCTTT. It yields the protein CASSRTLNTEAFF. The variable domain in full, completed from reference TRBV5-4 and TRBJ1-1, reads ETGVTQSPTHLIKTRGQQVTLRCSSQSGHNTVSWYQQALGQGPQFIFQYYREEENGRGNFPPRFSGLQFPNYSSELNVNALELDDSALYLCASSRTLNTEAFFGQGTRLTVV.

The chain uses TRBV4-3 and TRBJ1-2; D call uncertain. V was cut by 4 bases and J by 7 bases, with 13 bases left in between. The CDR3 loop spans 13 amino acids. Germline-derived CDR1 and CDR2 are LGHNA and YSLEER. The CDR3 reads CASSRLLMGGYTF. The CDR3 DNA sequence: TGCGCCAGCAGCCGACTGCTCATGGGTGGCTACACCTTC.

The gene calls are TRBV3-1 (or the pseudogene TRBV3-2) and TRBJ1-1; TRBD1 aligns across 8 bases. CDR3 size: 14 residues. Trimming cost V 4 bases and J 4 bases; bases outside gene matches: 5. Germline CDR1 reads LGHDT; CDR2 reads YNNKEL (reference sequence). The DNA of the CDR3 is TGTGCCAGCAGCCTACGACAGGGGCCCACTGAAGCTTTCTTT. This codes for CASSLRQGPTEAFF.

The chain has TRBV19 and TRBJ1-5; no clear D. Trimming took off 5 bases at V and 2 bases at J, with 16 bases between the two ends. The V gene's germline CDR1 is LNHDA and CDR2 SQIVND (reference sequence). CDR3 length: 16 amino acids. Here the CDR3 DNA reads TGTGCCAGTAGTCTTAGCCAACCCACGGGCAATCAGCCCCAGCATTTT. Translating gives CASSLSQPTGNQPQHF.

The chain joins TRBV11-2 to TRBJ2-7; 8 bases match TRBD1. V was clipped by 1 base and J by 9 bases; unmatched bases: 14. Per the germline V gene, CDR1 is SGHAT and CDR2 is FQNNGV. CDR3 length equals 16 residues. CDR3 nucleotides: TGTGCCAGCAGCTTAGGCCGGACAGGGCAGGGGGATGGGCAGTACTTC. This encodes CASSLGRTGQGDGQYF.

Comment on this clone: This CDR3 is also generated by other DNA sequences in the sample. The chain uses TRBV6-6 and TRBJ1-5, with D unresolved. The CDR3 sequence is 12 residues long. Germline values: CDR1 MNHNY, CDR2 SVGAGI (reference sequence). V lost 0 bases, J lost 5 bases, and 2 bases lay in between. In DNA form, the CDR3 reads TGTGCCAGCAGTTACTCCGATCAGCCCCAGCATTTT. Its translation is CASSYSDQPQHF.

There are a few counts of this clone. The chain has TRBV10-3 and TRBJ2-7; D remains unclear. V gave up 6 bases and J gave up 9 bases, with 15 bases separating them. This CDR3 contains 12 residues. Germline V gene data show CDR1 as ENHRY and CDR2 as SYGVKD. The CDR3 DNA reads as TGTGCCATCAGCCCCCCGGGCGCCGGGCAGTACTTC. Translation: CAISPPGAGQYF.

V is TRBV28 and J is TRBJ2-1, with 10 bases aligning to TRBD2. The CDR3 contains 17 residues. Trimming at V came to 4 bases and at J to 2 bases, leaving 8 bases not matched to a gene. Germline-derived CDR1 and CDR2 are MDHEN and SYDVKM. The CDR3, as DNA: TGTGCCAGCAGTTATACTAGCGGGATGGGAGCCTACAATGAGCAGTTCTTC. Protein: CASSYTSGMGAYNEQFF.

V and J are TRBV10-2 and TRBJ2-7; D could derive from TRBD1 or TRBD2 (5 bases each). Trimming pared 8 bases from V and 3 bases from J, leaving 11 bases between. This CDR3 region has 12 residues. The germline V gene encodes CDR1 WSHSY and CDR2 SAAADI. The DNA for the CDR3 is TGCGCCAGCCGGGACGGCATCTACGAGCAGTACTTC. Protein product: CASRDGIYEQYF.

V gene TRBV6-1 combines with J gene TRBJ2-7; D is perhaps TRBD1 or TRBD2 (6 bases each). V was shortened by 0 bases and J by 4 bases, with 13 bases between the two germline ends. CDR1 is MNHNS and CDR2 is SASEGT in the germline V gene. This CDR3 spans 15 amino acids. The CDR3 bases are TGTGCCAGCAGTGAAGCATGGGGGGCTCTATACGAGCAGTACTTC. Amino acid sequence: CASSEAWGALYEQYF.

The rearrangement uses TRBV7-9 and TRBJ2-5; D possibly corresponds to TRBD1 (5 bases). The CDR3 is 16 residues long. Trimming left V 2 bases short and J 2 bases short, with 15 bases between. Germline-derived CDR1 and CDR2 are SEHNR and FQNEAQ (reference sequence). CDR3 in DNA: TGTGCCAGCAGCTTAAGTATTGTGACAGCGCAAGAGACCCAGTACTTC. It is translated as CASSLSIVTAQETQYF.

This clone was picked up one time. The chain has TRBV3-1 (or the pseudogene TRBV3-2) and TRBJ2-5; D unclear. The CDR3 covers 15 residues. Germline V gives CDR1 LGHDT, CDR2 YNNKEL (reference sequence). With 1 base removed from V and 2 bases from J, the gap between germline ends came to 11 bases. Written as DNA, the CDR3 is TGTGCCAGCAGCCAAGTTCAAGCTATACAAGAGACCCAGTACTTC. It codes for CASSQVQAIQETQYF.

This chain joins TRBV7-8 and TRBJ2-2, with 7 nucleotides matching TRBD2. The CDR3 is 16 residues long. Unmatched junction bases numbered 12, after V lost 5 bases and J lost 6 bases. CDR1 is SGHVS and CDR2 is FQNEAQ in the germline V gene. The CDR3 DNA reads TGTGCCAGCAGCCCCCAGCGGGGACCCCTCGCCGGGGAGCTGTTTTTT. This encodes CASSPQRGPLAGELFF.

The chain carries TRBV9 and TRBJ1-4; D remains unclear. With 0 bases removed from V and 7 bases from J, the gap between germline ends came to 13 bases. Per the germline V gene, CDR1 is SGDLS and CDR2 is YYNGEE. The CDR3 covers 15 residues. In nucleotides, the CDR3 is TGTGCCAGCAGCGTAGACGGTTGGGCGTCTGAAAAACTGTTTTTT. It encodes CASSVDGWASEKLFF.